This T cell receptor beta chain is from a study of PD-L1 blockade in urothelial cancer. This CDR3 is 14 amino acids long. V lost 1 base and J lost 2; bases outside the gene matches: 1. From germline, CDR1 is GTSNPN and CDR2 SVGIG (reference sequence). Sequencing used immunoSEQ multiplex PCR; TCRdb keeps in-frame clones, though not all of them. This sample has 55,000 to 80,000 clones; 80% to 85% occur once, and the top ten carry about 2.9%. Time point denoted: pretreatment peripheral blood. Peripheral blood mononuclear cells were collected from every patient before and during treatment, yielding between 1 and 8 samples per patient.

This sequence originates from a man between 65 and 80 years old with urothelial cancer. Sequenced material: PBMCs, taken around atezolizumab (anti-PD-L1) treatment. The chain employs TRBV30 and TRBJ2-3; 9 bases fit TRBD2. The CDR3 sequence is CAWSGLAATDTQYF. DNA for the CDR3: TGTGCCTGGAGTGGACTAGCGGCCACAGATACGCAGTATTTT.